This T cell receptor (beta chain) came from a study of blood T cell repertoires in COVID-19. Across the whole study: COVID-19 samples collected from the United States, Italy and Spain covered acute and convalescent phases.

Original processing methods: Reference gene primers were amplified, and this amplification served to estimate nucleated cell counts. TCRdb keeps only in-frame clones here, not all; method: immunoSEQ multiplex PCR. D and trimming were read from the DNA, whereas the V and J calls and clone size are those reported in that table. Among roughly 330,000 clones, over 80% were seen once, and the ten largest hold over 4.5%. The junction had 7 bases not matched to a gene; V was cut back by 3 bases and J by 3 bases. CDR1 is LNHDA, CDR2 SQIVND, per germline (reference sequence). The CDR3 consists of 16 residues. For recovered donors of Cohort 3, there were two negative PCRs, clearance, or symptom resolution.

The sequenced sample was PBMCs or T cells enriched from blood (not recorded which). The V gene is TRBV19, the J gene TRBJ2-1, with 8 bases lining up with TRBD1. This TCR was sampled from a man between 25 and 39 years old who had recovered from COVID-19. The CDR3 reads CASSIEDRVYYNEQFF. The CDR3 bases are TGTGCCAGTAGTATCGAGGACAGGGTCTACTACAATGAGCAGTTCTTC.